A selection of T cell receptor beta chains follows, all from one sample in a study of T cell responses to AZD1222 COVID-19 vaccine. Measured with immunoSEQ multiplex PCR; TCRdb has only the in-frame clones, and not every one. The table shows some 120,000 clones, with about 86% occurring only once. This specimen was peripheral blood, taken on day 0 of AZD1222 vaccination. These TCRs come from an adult in good health. The CDR3 runs from the conserved cysteine through the conserved F or W. The D gene is left open where the match is weak. Part of the rows lack a size; the others show once, few, many or a class for expanded clones.

j_call | v_call | d_call | clone_size | cdr3_nt | cdr3_aa
TRBJ2-2 | TRBV19 | . | . | TGTGCCAGTAGTATAGGACAGTCAAACACCGGGGAGCTGTTTTTT | CASSIGQSNTGELFF
TRBJ1-1 | TRBV28 | . | . | TGTGCCAGCAGTTTATTAGGGGACACTGAAGCTTTCTTT | CASSLLGDTEAFF
TRBJ1-1 | TRBV13 | . | . | TGTGCCAGCACCAGTGGCTTAGGAGGTACTGAAGCTTTCTTT | CASTSGLGGTEAFF
TRBJ1-5 | TRBV2 | . | . | TGTGCCAGCAGGGAGACTAGCAATCAGCCCCAGCATTTT | CASRETSNQPQHF
TRBJ2-3 | TRBV12-3/TRBV12-4 | . | . | TGTGCCAGCAGTTTAATGGGGGATACGCAGTATTTT | CASSLMGDTQYF
TRBJ2-7 | TRBV5-5 | . | . | TGTGCCAGCAGCCCCCTCCTCGAGTTGTCCTACGAGCAGTACTTC | CASSPLLELSYEQYF
TRBJ2-1 | TRBV5-8 | . | . | TGTGCCAGCAGCTTGGAATTCAGCGTTTATGAGCAGTTCTTC | CASSLEFSVYEQFF
TRBJ2-5 | TRBV7-9 | TRBD1 | . | TGTGCCAGCAGATTGGGACAGGGTCAAGAGACCCAGTACTTC | CASRLGQGQETQYF
TRBJ2-2 | TRBV24-1 | TRBD2 | . | TGTGCCACCAGTGTGGGGGGGTCCGGGGAGCTGTTTTTT | CATSVGGSGELFF
TRBJ2-3 | TRBV4-2 | TRBD2 | . | TGTGCCAGCAGCCAGGCTATCATAGCGGGGGGGCCTATGAATACGCAGTATTTT | CASSQAIIAGGPMNTQYF
TRBJ1-2 | TRBV11-2 | . | . | TGTGCCAGCAGCTTAGAACTCGGCGGCTATGGCTACACCTTC | CASSLELGGYGYTF
TRBJ1-2 | TRBV7-2 | TRBD1 | . | TGTGCCAGCAGCTCGGGTACAGGGGGCGCAAGGGGCTACACCTTC | CASSSGTGGARGYTF
TRBJ1-4 | TRBV30 | . | . | TGTGCCGGCTGCACTTACTCAACTAATGAAAAACTGTTTTTT | CAGCTYSTNEKLFF
TRBJ2-6 | TRBV19 | TRBD1 | . | TGTGCCAGTAGTACCCGACAGGGATTCAGCTCTGGGGCCAACGTCCTGACTTTC | CASSTRQGFSSGANVLTF
TRBJ2-1 | TRBV29-1 | . | . | TGCAGCGTTAAGAAACCGGGGTCCACCTACAATGAGCAGTTCTTC | CSVKKPGSTYNEQFF
TRBJ2-7 | TRBV27 | . | . | TGTGCCAGCAGTTTATTGGGTGGTAGGTCCTACGAGCAGTACTTC | CASSLLGGRSYEQYF
TRBJ2-4 | TRBV19 | TRBD1 | . | TGTGCCAGTAGTACCAAGGGGGCAGTCCAGTACTTC | CASSTKGAVQYF
TRBJ2-3 | TRBV5-1 | . | . | TGCGCCAGCAGCTTGGCCGGGGGCCGGAACACAGATACGCAGTATTTT | CASSLAGGRNTDTQYF
TRBJ2-7 | TRBV28 | . | . | TGTGCCAGCAGTTTGGGGTTCTCCTACGAGCAGTACTTC | CASSLGFSYEQYF
TRBJ2-2 | TRBV3-1/TRBV3-2 | . | . | TGTGCCAGCAGCGACCAGCAGAGGGTTGCCGGGGAGCTGTTTTTT | CASSDQQRVAGELFF
TRBJ2-7 | TRBV27 | TRBD1 | . | TGTGCCAGCAGTCATATTAGGACAGGGATCTACGAGCAGTACTTC | CASSHIRTGIYEQYF
TRBJ2-1 | TRBV7-9 | TRBD1 | once | TGTGCCAGCAGCTTAAGGGACAGGGGACTCAATGAGCAGTTCTTC | CASSLRDRGLNEQFF
TRBJ2-7 | TRBV7-2 | . | . | TGTGCCAGCAACCAGGGGGGAATACTAAGTTACGAGCAGTACTTC | CASNQGGILSYEQYF
TRBJ2-3 | TRBV24-1 | TRBD1 | . | TGTGCCATCTCTAGCCCCGGAGGGACAGGTACGCAGTATTTT | CAISSPGGTGTQYF
TRBJ2-1 | TRBV4-2 | . | few | TGTGCCAGCAGCCAAGATTATGTGGGGAGACTTGGCCTCAACAATGAGCAGTTCTTC | CASSQDYVGRLGLNNEQFF
TRBJ1-1 | TRBV6-5 | . | . | TGTGCCAGCAGTTACTCGGGGAGGGGTCGGCAAGCTTTCTTT | CASSYSGRGRQAFF
TRBJ2-7 | TRBV10-3 | . | . | TGTGCCATCAGTGCAGACAGCTACGAGCAGTACTTC | CAISADSYEQYF
TRBJ1-3 | TRBV9 | . | . | TGTGCCAGCAGCGTAGCTGGGGGCGTCGGAAACACCATATATTTT | CASSVAGGVGNTIYF
TRBJ1-4 | TRBV29-1 | . | . | TGCAGCGTTCGGACGGGAGAAGAAAAACTGTTTTTT | CSVRTGEEKLFF
TRBJ2-7 | TRBV6-5 | . | . | TGTGCCAGCAGTTACTCGGACCAGTACGAGCAGTACTTC | CASSYSDQYEQYF
TRBJ2-7 | TRBV29-1 | TRBD2 | . | TGCAGCGTTGGGCTAGCGGGAGAACGGTCCTACGAGCAGTACTTC | CSVGLAGERSYEQYF
TRBJ1-2 | TRBV12-3/TRBV12-4 | TRBD1 | . | TGTGCCAGCAGTAGACAGGGTGATGGCTACACCTTC | CASSRQGDGYTF
TRBJ1-5 | TRBV2 | TRBD1 | . | TGTGCCAGCGGAAAACCGACAGGGGAGCAGCCCCAGCATTTT | CASGKPTGEQPQHF
TRBJ1-2 | TRBV2 | . | . | TGTGCCAGCAGTGCATGGGATAACTATGGCTACACCTTC | CASSAWDNYGYTF
TRBJ2-7 | TRBV5-1 | TRBD1 | once | TGCGCCAGCAGCGCTGGACAGGGCTACTACGAGCAGTACTTC | CASSAGQGYYEQYF
TRBJ2-7 | TRBV28 | TRBD1 | once | TGTGCCAGCACGGACCCCGGGACAGGGATCTACGAGCAGTACTTC | CASTDPGTGIYEQYF
TRBJ1-2 | TRBV6-5 | TRBD1 | few | TGTGCCAGCAGTTACTCAAGGACAGGGGGCAGCTATGGCTACACCTTC | CASSYSRTGGSYGYTF
TRBJ2-7 | TRBV13 | . | once | TGTGCCAGCAGCTTCCGAACCGAGCAGTACTTC | CASSFRTEQYF
TRBJ1-3 | TRBV7-9 | . | once | TGTGCCAGCAGCTTAATCTATGGAAACACCATATATTTT | CASSLIYGNTIYF
TRBJ1-2 | TRBV5-1 | . | . | TGCGCCAGCAGCTTTCAAGCTAACTATGGCTACACCTTC | CASSFQANYGYTF
TRBJ2-1 | TRBV7-2 | . | . | TGTGCCAGCAGCTTCGGGTACAATGAGCAGTTCTTC | CASSFGYNEQFF
TRBJ1-6 | TRBV6-5 | . | . | TGTGCCAGCAGTCTCCGGTACAGGGCCGATTCACCCCTCCACTTT | CASSLRYRADSPLHF
TRBJ2-3 | TRBV18 | . | once | TGTGCCAGCGCCTCGGGCCCGGCTCACACAGATACGCAGTATTTT | CASASGPAHTDTQYF
TRBJ1-4 | TRBV2 | . | . | TGTGCCAGCAGGGGGGTCGGGGGGAATAATGAAAAACTGTTTTTT | CASRGVGGNNEKLFF
TRBJ1-2 | TRBV6-1 | TRBD1 | . | TGTGCCAGCAGTGCCCGACTTACAGGGGACTATAACTATGGCTACACCTTC | CASSARLTGDYNYGYTF
TRBJ2-2 | TRBV5-4 | TRBD2 | . | TGTGCCAGCAGCCGCCTAGCGGCGAACACCGGGGAGCTGTTTTTT | CASSRLAANTGELFF
TRBJ2-7 | TRBV7-9 | . | once | TGTGCCAGCAGCTTTCCCGGAGCTCTCAAGGAGCAGTACTTC | CASSFPGALKEQYF
TRBJ1-4 | TRBV9 | . | once | TGTGCCAGCAGCCCTTGGACAGTGAATGAAAAACTGTTTTTT | CASSPWTVNEKLFF
TRBJ1-2 | TRBV7-2 | TRBD1 | . | TGTGCCAGCAGCTCAGGGGGGGGTAACTATGGCTACACCTTC | CASSSGGGNYGYTF